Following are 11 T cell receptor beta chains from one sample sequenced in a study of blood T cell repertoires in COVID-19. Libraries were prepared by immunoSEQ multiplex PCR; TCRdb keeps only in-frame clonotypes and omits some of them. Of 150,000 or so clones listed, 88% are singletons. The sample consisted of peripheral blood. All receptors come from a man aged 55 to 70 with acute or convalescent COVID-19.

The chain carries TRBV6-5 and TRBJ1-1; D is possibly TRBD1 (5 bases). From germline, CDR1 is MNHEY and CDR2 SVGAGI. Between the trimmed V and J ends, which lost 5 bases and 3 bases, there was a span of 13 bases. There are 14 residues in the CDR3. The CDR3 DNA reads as TGTGCCAGCAGTCGTTCGGACACGGACACTGAAGCTTTCTTT. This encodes CASSRSDTDTEAFF.

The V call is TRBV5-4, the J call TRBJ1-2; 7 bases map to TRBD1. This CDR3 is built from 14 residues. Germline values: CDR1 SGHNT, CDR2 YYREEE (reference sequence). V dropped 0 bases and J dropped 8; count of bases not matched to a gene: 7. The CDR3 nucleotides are TGTGCCAGCAGCTTGGGAGACAGGGCAGGCGGCTACACCTTC. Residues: CASSLGDRAGGYTF.

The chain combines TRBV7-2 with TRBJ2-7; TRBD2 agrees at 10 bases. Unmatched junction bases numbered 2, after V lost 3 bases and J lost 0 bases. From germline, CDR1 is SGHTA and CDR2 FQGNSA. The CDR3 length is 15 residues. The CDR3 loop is CASSFTSGTSYEQYF. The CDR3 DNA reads TGTGCCAGCAGCTTTACTAGCGGGACCTCCTACGAGCAGTACTTC. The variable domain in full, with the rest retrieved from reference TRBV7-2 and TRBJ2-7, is GAGVSQSPSNKVTEKGKDVELRCDPISGHTALYWYRQSLGQGLEFLIYFQGNSAPDKSGLPSDRFSAERTGGSVSTLTIQRTQQEDSAVYLCASSFTSGTSYEQYFGPGTRLTVT.

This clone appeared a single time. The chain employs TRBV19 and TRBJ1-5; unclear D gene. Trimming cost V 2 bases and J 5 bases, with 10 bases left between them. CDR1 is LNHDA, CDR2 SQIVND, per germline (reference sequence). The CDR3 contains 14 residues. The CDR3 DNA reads TGTGCCAGTAGTATAATGACATTGGATCAGCCCCAGCATTTT. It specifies CASSIMTLDQPQHF. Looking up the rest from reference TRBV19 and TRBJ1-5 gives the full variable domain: DGGITQSPKYLFRKEGQNVTLSCEQNLNHDAMYWYRQDPGQGLRLIYYSQIVNDFQKGDIAEGYSVSREKKESFPLTVTSAQKNPTAFYLCASSIMTLDQPQHFGDGTRLSIL.

The CDR3 coding sequence is TGTGCCAGTACTTCTAGGACAGGGGCCACCGGGGAGCTGTTTTTT. The encoded protein is CASTSRTGATGELFF. This sequence joins TRBV19 and TRBJ2-2; 9 nucleotides match TRBD1. Germline values: CDR1 LNHDA, CDR2 SQIVND (reference sequence). The CDR3 covers 15 residues. V shed 7 bases and J 4 bases; nucleotides not matched to a gene: 7.

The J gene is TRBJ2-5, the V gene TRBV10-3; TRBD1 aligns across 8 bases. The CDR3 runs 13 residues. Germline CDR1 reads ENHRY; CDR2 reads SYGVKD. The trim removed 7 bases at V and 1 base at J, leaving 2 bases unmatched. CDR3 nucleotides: TGTGCCATCACGGACAGGGTCCAAGAGACCCAGTACTTC. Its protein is CAITDRVQETQYF.

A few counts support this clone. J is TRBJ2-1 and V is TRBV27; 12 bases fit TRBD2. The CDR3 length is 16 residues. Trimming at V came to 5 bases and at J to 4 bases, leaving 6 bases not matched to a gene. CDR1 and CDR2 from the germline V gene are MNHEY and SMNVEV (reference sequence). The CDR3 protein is CASSPGTSGFYNEQFF. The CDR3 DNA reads TGTGCCAGCAGTCCGGGGACTAGCGGGTTTTACAATGAGCAGTTCTTC.

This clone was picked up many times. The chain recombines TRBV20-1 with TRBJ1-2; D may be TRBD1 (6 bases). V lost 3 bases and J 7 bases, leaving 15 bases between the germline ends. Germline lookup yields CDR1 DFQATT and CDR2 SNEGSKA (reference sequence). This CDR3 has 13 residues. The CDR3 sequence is CSASSQGNAGYTF. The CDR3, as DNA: TGCAGTGCTAGTTCCCAGGGGAATGCTGGCTACACCTTC.

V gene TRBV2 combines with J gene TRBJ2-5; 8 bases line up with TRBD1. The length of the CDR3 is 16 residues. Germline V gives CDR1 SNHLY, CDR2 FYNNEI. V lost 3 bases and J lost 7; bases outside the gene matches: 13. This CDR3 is CASSDPGGVGRGTQYF. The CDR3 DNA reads TGTGCCAGCAGTGACCCAGGGGGCGTTGGCCGCGGGACCCAGTACTTC.

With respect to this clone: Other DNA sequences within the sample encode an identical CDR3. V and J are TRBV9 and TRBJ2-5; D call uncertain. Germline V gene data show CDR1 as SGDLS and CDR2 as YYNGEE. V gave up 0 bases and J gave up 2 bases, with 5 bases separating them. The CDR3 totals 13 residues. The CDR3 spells CASSVAQQETQYF. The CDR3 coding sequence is TGTGCCAGCAGCGTAGCACAGCAAGAGACCCAGTACTTC.

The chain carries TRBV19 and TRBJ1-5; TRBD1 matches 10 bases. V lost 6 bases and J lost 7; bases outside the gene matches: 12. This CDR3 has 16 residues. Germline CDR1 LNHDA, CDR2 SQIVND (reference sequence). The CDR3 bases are TGTGCCAGTAGCCCTCCGGGACAGGGGTACGAACAGCCCCAGCATTTT. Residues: CASSPPGQGYEQPQHF.